This T cell receptor beta chain stems from a study of blood T cell repertoires in COVID-19. Study-wide background: The United States, Italy and Spain supplied acute and convalescent COVID-19 samples.

This clone was picked up one time. Libraries were prepared by immunoSEQ multiplex PCR; TCRdb keeps only in-frame clonotypes and omits some of them. The repertoire includes hundreds of thousands of clones, approximately 86% of them detected once, and 3% sits in the top ten. Looked up from germline, CDR1 is KGHSH and CDR2 is LQKENI. This CDR3 is 14 amino acids long. The V gene end was trimmed by 4 bases and the J gene end by 7 bases; junction bases not matched to a gene: 8. The source is a human donor in a cohort sampled during active COVID-19. This chain links TRBV18 with TRBJ1-2, with TRBD1 matching over 8 bases. The sequencing input was peripheral blood. The CDR3 reads CASSLQGQGAGYTF. The CDR3 DNA reads TGTGCCAGCTCACTACAAGGACAGGGAGCTGGCTACACCTTC.